Listed here is a single TCR beta chain. Its antigen is not identified. This entry belongs to a study of cytomegalovirus exposure and HLA in healthy donors. Whole-study findings and limits: The productive fraction for most TCR beta V segments was about 87% or about 30% in an earlier analysis. With later analysis, a missense DCLRE1C variant became linked to TCR beta V- and J-gene trimming.

Primers included in the PCR were 60 Vbeta and 13 Jbeta primers. The data were produced by immunoSEQ multiplex PCR, yet TCRdb's version contains in-frame clones alone and is incomplete. The table lists about 140,000 clones, approximately 79% of them singletons, with around 9.1% in the top ten. V lost 7 bases to trimming and J lost 6 bases, with 8 bases between them. The CDR3 length is 11 residues. CDR1 LNHDA and CDR2 SQIVND come from the germline V gene (reference sequence). The source is a woman in her fifties or sixties in good health and CMV-seropositive. Sample: PBMCs. This sequence joins TRBV19 and TRBJ2-3; D might be TRBD1 (6 bases). CDR3 nucleotides: TGTGCCAGTACCCAGGGGGATACGCAGTATTTT. Translation: CASTQGDTQYF.